This T cell receptor beta chain was retrieved from a study of regulatory T cells in long-lasting Graves disease. Time point described: newly diagnosed GD, antithyroid drugs for less than 3 months. There was RNA extracted from PBMCs, and the TCR library was made from it. For TCR beta, libraries came from iRepertoire HTBI primers and Arm-PCR of CDR3 regions. One entry per CDR3 protein results from TCRdb running MiXCR on the multiplex PCR reads. This table holds some 600,000 distinct CDR3 sequences, about 16% found once. V was clipped by 0 bases and J by 0 bases; unmatched bases: 7. The CDR3 has 18 residues. The germline V gene encodes CDR1 SGHRS and CDR2 YFSETQ. This clonotype was recorded a few times. The data also belong to a second study, concerning T cells in Graves' hyperthyroidism and ophthalmopathy.

Sequencing was performed on peripheral blood mononuclear cells (PBMCs), taken at new diagnosis, from a patient treated with antithyroid drugs. The rearrangement joins TRBV5-1 to TRBJ2-1, with TRBD2 matching over 9 bases. The source is a man between 18 and 35 years old with Graves disease. For the CDR3, the DNA is TGCGCCAGCAGCTTGGGGCTAGCGGGAAGATCCTCCTACAATGAGCAGTTCTTC. Protein: CASSLGLAGRSSYNEQFF.